The 12 T cell receptor beta chains below were found in one sample sequenced in a study of neurological immune-mediated disorders. The time point: technical triplicate 3. TCRdb reprocessed the 5' RACE reads with MiXCR, giving one entry per CDR3 protein. This repertoire shows about 44,000 distinct CDR3 sequences, roughly 21% found once; its top ten account for approximately 4.2%. The material sequenced was PBMCs. These receptors were taken from a man aged 55 to 69 with HTLV-1-associated myelopathy (HAM/TSP).

Many counts were recorded for this clonotype. CDR3 DNA: TGCAGTGCCTCTAAATCCTCGGGCAATGAGCAGTTCTTC. Its translation: CSASKSSGNEQFF. V gene TRBV20-1 combines with J gene TRBJ2-1; D is undetermined. The CDR3 is 13 amino acids. CDR1 and CDR2 (germline): DFQATT, SNEGSKA (reference sequence). With 6 bases removed from V and 6 bases from J, the gap between germline ends came to 15 bases.

This clonotype was seen at least ten times. This chain connects TRBV27 to TRBJ2-1; 10 bases are shared with TRBD2. The CDR3 contains 16 residues. The germline V gene encodes CDR1 MNHEY and CDR2 SMNVEV (reference sequence). Losses at the gene ends were 3 bases for V and 4 bases for J; bases not matched to a gene: 6. The CDR3 region is CASSFRWTSGYNEQFF. The CDR3 region has the DNA TGTGCCAGCAGTTTTCGTTGGACTAGCGGTTACAATGAGCAGTTCTTC.

The genes are TRBV5-1 and TRBJ2-1; TRBD2 agrees at 8 bases. CDR3 length equals 17 residues. CDR1 is SGHRS and CDR2 is YFSETQ in the germline V gene. The V gene end was trimmed by 4 bases and the J gene end by 7 bases; junction bases not matched to a gene: 16. The CDR3 is CASSHHEGTSIFNEQFF. CDR3 DNA: TGCGCCAGCAGCCATCACGAGGGGACTAGTATCTTTAATGAGCAGTTCTTC.

This clonotype turned up a few times. This chain joins TRBV25-1 and TRBJ1-4; possibly TRBD1 for D (5 bases). The CDR3 contains 15 residues. Between the trimmed V and J ends, which lost 1 base and 7 bases, there was a span of 13 bases. The V gene's germline CDR1 is MGHDK and CDR2 SYGVNS. DNA for the CDR3: TGTGCCAGCAGTGAATTTCAGGGACTAGGTGAAAAACTGTTTTTT. Translating gives CASSEFQGLGEKLFF.

This clonotype was found many times. DNA of the CDR3: TGTGCCAGCAGCCCCGGAACTAGCCGCAATGAGCAGTTCTTC. Residues: CASSPGTSRNEQFF. V and J are TRBV11-1 and TRBJ2-1; possible D gene TRBD2, 6 bases. The CDR3 extends over 14 amino acids. Germline V gives CDR1 SGHAT, CDR2 FQDESV (reference sequence). V shed 5 bases and J shed 6 bases, with 14 bases lying between them.

This clonotype has just one count. V gene TRBV20-1 combines with J gene TRBJ2-1; the match to TRBD2 covers 7 bases. The V segment lost 6 bases and the J segment 7 bases; nucleotides outside the gene matches: 15. The CDR3 totals 15 residues. Germline CDR1 is DFQATT and CDR2 is SNEGSKA (reference sequence). This CDR3 is CSARSGADPRNEQFF. The CDR3 nucleotides are TGCAGTGCCCGGAGCGGGGCAGATCCGAGGAATGAGCAGTTCTTC.

About this clonotype: Since a much larger clone is just one base distant, this may be a read error. The V gene is TRBV20-1, the J gene TRBJ2-3; TRBD2 matches 8 bases. V shed 4 bases, J shed 0 bases, and the junction held 6 bases outside the gene matches. The germline V gene has CDR1 DFQATT and CDR2 SNEGSKA (reference sequence). This CDR3 comprises 15 residues. CDR3 nucleotide sequence: TGCAGTGCTAAGAAGCGGGGGTATAGCACAGATACGCAGTATTTT. Protein sequence: CSAKKRGYSTDTQYF.

This clonotype was observed a single time. The chain recombines TRBV12-3 or TRBV12-4 with TRBJ2-7; 7 nucleotides match TRBD2. Unmatched junction bases numbered 1, after V lost 5 bases and J lost 0 bases. There are 13 residues in the CDR3. CDR3 amino acids: CASSRDYSYEQYF. CDR3 sequence (DNA): TGTGCCAGCAGTCGGGACTACTCCTACGAGCAGTACTTC.

V usage is TRBV5-1 and J usage is TRBJ2-5, with 9 bases identical to TRBD1. The CDR3 has 15 residues. Per germline, CDR1 SGHRS and CDR2 YFSETQ. This CDR3 reads CSSSRKTGGQETQYF. The CDR3 coding sequence is TGCTCTAGCAGCCGGAAGACAGGGGGTCAAGAGACCCAGTACTTC.

This chain connects TRBV5-1 to TRBJ2-7; 7 nucleotides line up with TRBD1. The V gene end was trimmed by 4 bases and the J gene end by 1 base; junction bases not matched to a gene: 5. Germline V gives CDR1 SGHRS, CDR2 YFSETQ. The CDR3 has 14 amino acids. The CDR3 DNA reads as TGCGCCAGCAGCCCGAGACAGGGATCCTACGAGCAGTACTTC. Its protein product is CASSPRQGSYEQYF.

In this sample, this clonotype turned up many times. This chain links TRBV7-9 with TRBJ2-1; D call uncertain. Germline loops: CDR1 SEHNR, CDR2 FQNEAQ (reference sequence). V was pared by 3 bases and J by 10 bases, with 7 bases between. This CDR3 spans 11 amino acids. CDR3 residues: CASSFSGEQFF. CDR3 nucleotides: TGTGCCAGCAGCTTTTCCGGGGAGCAGTTCTTC.

On this clonotype itself: A clone one base away is much larger, so this may be a read error. The gene calls are TRBV29-1 and TRBJ2-3; 7 positions agree with TRBD1. Germline lookup yields CDR1 SQVTM and CDR2 ANQGSEA. The CDR3 is 14 amino acids. The chain's CDR3 is CSAVTGVGTETQYF. The DNA for the CDR3 is TGCAGCGCGGTAACAGGGGTGGGCACAGAGACGCAGTATTTT.